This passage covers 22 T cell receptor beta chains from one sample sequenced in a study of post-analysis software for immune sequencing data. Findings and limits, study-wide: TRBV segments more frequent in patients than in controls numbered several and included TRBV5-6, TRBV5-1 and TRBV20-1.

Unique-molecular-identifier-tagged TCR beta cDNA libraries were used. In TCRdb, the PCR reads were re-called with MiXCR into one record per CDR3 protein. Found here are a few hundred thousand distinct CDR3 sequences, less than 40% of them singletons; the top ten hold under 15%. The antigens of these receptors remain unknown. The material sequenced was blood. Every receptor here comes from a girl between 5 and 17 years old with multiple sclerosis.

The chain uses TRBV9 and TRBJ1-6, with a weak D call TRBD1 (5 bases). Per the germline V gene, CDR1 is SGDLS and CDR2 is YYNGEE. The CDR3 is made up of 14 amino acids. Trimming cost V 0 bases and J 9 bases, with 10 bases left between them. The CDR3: CASSVDGQASPLHF. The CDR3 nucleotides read TGTGCCAGCAGCGTAGATGGACAAGCTTCACCCCTCCACTTT.

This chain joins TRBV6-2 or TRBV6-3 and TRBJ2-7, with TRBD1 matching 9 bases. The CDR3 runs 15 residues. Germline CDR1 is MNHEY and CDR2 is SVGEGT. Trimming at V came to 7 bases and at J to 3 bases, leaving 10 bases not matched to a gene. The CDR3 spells CASTSAGTGSYEQYF. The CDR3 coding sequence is TGTGCCAGCACCAGCGCCGGGACAGGGAGCTACGAGCAGTACTTC.

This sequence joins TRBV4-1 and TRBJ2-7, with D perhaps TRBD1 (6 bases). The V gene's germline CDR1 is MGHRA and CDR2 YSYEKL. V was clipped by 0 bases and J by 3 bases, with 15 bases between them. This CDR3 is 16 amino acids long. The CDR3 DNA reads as TGCGCCAGCAGCCAAGAATACAGGGTGTCCGTCTACGAGCAGTACTTC. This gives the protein CASSQEYRVSVYEQYF.

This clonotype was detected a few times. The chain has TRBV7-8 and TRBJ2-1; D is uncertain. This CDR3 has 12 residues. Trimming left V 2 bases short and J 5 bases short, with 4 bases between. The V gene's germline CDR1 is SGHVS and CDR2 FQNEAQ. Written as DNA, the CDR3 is TGTGCCAGCAGCTTACGGGACAATGAGCAGTTCTTC. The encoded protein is CASSLRDNEQFF.

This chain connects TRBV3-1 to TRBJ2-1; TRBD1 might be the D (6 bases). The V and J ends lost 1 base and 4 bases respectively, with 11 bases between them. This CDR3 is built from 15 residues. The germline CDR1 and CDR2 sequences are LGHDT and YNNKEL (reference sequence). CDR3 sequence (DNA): TGTGCCAGCAGCCAAGCGGGCAGGGGATACAATGAGCAGTTCTTC. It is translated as CASSQAGRGYNEQFF.

The DNA for the CDR3 is TGTGCCAGCAGGGCGGCACAAGAGACCCAGTACTTC. It codes for CASRAAQETQYF. The chain joins TRBV28 to TRBJ2-5; D is unclear. The V end lost 6 bases, the J end lost 2 bases, and 7 bases lay between the germline ends. CDR3 length: 12 amino acids. Germline V lookup: CDR1 MDHEN, CDR2 SYDVKM.

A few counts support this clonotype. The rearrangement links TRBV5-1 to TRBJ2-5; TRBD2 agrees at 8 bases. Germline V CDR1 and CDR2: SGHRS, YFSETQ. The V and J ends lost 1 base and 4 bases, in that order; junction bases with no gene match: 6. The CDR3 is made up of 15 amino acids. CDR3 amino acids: CASSLLSGGRETQYF. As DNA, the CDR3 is TGCGCCAGCAGCTTGTTGAGCGGGGGTCGAGAGACCCAGTACTTC.

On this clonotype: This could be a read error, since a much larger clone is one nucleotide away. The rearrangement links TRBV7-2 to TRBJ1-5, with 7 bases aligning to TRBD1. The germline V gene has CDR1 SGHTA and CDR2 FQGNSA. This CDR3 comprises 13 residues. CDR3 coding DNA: TGTGCCGGCAGCGTCAGGGGGGATCAGCCCCAGCATTTT. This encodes CAGSVRGDQPQHF.

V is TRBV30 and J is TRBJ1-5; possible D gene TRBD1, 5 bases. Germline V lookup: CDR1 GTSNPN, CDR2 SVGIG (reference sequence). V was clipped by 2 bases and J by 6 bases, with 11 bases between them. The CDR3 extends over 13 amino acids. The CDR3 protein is CAWSRGEAQPQHF. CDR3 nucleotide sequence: TGTGCCTGGAGTCGGGGGGAGGCTCAGCCCCAGCATTTT.

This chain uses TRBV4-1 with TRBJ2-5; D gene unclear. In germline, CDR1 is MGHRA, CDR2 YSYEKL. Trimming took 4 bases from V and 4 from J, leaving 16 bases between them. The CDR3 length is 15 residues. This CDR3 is CASSRLDPSGETQYF. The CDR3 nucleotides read TGCGCCAGCAGCCGACTCGATCCTTCGGGAGAGACCCAGTACTTC.

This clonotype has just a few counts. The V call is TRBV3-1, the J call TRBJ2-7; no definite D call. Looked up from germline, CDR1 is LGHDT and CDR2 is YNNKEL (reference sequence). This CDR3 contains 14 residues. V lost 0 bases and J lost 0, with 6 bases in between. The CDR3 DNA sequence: TGTGCCAGCAGCCAAGATCCGACCTCCTACGAGCAGTACTTC. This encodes CASSQDPTSYEQYF.

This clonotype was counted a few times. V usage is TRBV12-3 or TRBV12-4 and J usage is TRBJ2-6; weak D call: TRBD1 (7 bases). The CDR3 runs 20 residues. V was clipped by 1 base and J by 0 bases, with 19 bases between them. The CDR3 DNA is TGTGCCAGCAGTTTAGGGGGAGGACACAGGGGTTACTCTGGGGCCAACGTCCTGACTTTC. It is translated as CASSLGGGHRGYSGANVLTF.

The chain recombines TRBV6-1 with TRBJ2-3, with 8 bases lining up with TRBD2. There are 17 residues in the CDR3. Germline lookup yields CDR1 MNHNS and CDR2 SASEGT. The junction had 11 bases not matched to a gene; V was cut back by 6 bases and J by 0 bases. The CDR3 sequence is CASSGRGGGSSTDTQYF. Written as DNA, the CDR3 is TGTGCCAGCAGCGGCCGAGGCGGGGGGTCTAGCACAGATACGCAGTATTTT.

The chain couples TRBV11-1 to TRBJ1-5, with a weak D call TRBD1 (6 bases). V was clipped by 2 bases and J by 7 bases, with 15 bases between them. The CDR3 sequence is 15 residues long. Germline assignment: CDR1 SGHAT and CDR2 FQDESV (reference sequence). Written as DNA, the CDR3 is TGTGCCAGCAGCTTAAATGGGCAGGGGACCCAGCCCCAGCATTTT. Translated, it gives CASSLNGQGTQPQHF.

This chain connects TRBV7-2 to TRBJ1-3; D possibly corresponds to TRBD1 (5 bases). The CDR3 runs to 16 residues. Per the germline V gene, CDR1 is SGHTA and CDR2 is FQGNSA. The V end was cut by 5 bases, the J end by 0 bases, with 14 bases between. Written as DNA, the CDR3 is TGTGCCAGCAGCCCTCGCGCAAGGGGCTCTGGAAACACCATATATTTT. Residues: CASSPRARGSGNTIYF.

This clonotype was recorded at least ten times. CDR3 nucleotides: TGTGCCAGCAGTCAAGGGTATTATGGCTACACCTTC. Protein sequence: CASSQGYYGYTF. V usage is TRBV6-5 and J usage is TRBJ1-2; unclear D gene. There are 12 residues in the CDR3. Germline values: CDR1 MNHEY, CDR2 SVGAGI. V was cut by 5 bases and J by 5 bases, with 9 bases left in between.

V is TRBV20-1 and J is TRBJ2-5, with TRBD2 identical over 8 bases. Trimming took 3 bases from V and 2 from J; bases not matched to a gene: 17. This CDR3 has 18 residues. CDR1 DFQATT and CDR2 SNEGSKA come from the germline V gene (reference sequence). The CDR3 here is CSASFGGRRGGPQETQYF. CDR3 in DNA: TGCAGTGCTAGTTTCGGTGGGAGACGGGGGGGCCCACAAGAGACCCAGTACTTC.

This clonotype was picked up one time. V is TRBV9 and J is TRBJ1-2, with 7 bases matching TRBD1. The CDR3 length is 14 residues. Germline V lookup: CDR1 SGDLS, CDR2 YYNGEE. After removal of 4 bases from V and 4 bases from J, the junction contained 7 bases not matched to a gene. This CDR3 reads CASSHPGQSYGYTF. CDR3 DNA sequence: TGTGCCAGCAGCCACCCGGGACAGAGCTATGGCTACACCTTC.

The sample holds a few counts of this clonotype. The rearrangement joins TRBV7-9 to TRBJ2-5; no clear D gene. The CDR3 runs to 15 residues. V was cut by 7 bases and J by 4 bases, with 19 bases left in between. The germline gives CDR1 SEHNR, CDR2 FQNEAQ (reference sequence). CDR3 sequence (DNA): TGTGCCAGCAACCCTCCCCGAGGCACGGGAGAGACCCAGTACTTC. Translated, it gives CASNPPRGTGETQYF.

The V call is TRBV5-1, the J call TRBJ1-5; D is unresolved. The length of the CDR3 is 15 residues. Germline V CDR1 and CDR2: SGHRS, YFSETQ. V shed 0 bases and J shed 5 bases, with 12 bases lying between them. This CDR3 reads CASSLGGRPDQPQHF. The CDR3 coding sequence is TGCGCCAGCAGCTTGGGTGGGCGGCCGGATCAGCCCCAGCATTTT.

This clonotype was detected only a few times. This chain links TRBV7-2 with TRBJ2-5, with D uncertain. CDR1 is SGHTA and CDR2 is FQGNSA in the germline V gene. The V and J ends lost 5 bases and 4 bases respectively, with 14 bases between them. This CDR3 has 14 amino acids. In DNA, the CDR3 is TGTGCCAGCAGCCCGGAATGGGCTGGAGAGACCCAGTACTTC. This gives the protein CASSPEWAGETQYF.

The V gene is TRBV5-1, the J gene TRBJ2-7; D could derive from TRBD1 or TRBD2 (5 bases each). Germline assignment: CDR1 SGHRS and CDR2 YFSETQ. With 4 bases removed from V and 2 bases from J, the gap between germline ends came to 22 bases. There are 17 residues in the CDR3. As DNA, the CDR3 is TGCGCCAGCAGCCGCGGAGGAGGCCGAGGGGATACCTACGAGCAGTACTTC. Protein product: CASSRGGGRGDTYEQYF.